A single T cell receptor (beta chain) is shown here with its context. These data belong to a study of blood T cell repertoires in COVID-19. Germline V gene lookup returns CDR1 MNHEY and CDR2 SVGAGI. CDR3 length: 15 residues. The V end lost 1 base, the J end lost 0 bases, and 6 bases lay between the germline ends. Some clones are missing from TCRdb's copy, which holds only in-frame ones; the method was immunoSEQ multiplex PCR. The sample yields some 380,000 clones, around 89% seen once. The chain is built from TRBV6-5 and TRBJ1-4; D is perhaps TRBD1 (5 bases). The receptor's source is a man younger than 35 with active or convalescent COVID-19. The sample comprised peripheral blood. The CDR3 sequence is CASSYFRATNEKLFF. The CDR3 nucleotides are TGTGCCAGCAGTTACTTCAGGGCAACTAATGAAAAACTGTTTTTT.